The TCR beta chain under discussion was sequenced for a study of shared clonotypes between healthy human individuals. V lost 0 bases to trimming and J lost 6 bases, with 11 bases between them. The CDR3 length is 14 residues. Germline V gene lookup returns CDR1 MNHNY and CDR2 SVGAGI (reference sequence). Assay used: immunoSEQ multiplex PCR; TCRdb lists only in-frame clones, some missing. Among over a million clones, approximately 97% were seen once, and the ten largest hold approximately 1.2%. This chain joins TRBV6-6 and TRBJ2-5, with D perhaps given as TRBD1 or TRBD2 (6 bases each). The specimen was naive CD4+ T cells sorted from blood. This sample's subset: CD45RA+ positively selected. The TCR originated in a young man in good health. CDR3 sequence (DNA): TGTGCCAGCAGTTACTCGGGGGCGGGGAAGACCCAGTACTTC. Amino acids: CASSYSGAGKTQYF.